A selection of T cell receptor beta chains follows, all from one sample in a study of T cells in narcolepsy. Sequencing used immunoSEQ multiplex PCR; TCRdb keeps in-frame clones, though not all of them. The data hold 25,000 to 35,000 clones, with around 79% observed a single time. The sample taken for sequencing was memory (CD45RA-) CD4+ T cells from blood. These receptors were obtained from a human donor in good health. Each CDR3 is given with its conserved first and last residue. The D gene is left open where the match is weak. Only part of the rows carry a size: once, few, many, or a class if the clone is expanded.

CASSSTDSGQSNNEQFF,TGTGCCAGCAGCTCCACCGATTCGGGACAGAGTAACAATGAGCAGTTCTTC,TRBJ2-1,-,TRBD1,17,TRBV9
CASSLAVASYEQYF,TGTGCCAGCAGCTTAGCAGTAGCCTCCTACGAGCAGTACTTC,TRBJ2-7,-,-,14,TRBV7-9
CASSGDRNTGELFF,TGTGCCAGCAGTGGGGACAGGAACACCGGGGAGCTGTTTTTT,TRBJ2-2,-,TRBD1,14,TRBV6-5
CAISEIGGSRPQHF,TGTGCCATCAGTGAGATCGGGGGGTCTAGGCCCCAGCATTTT,TRBJ1-5,-,-,14,TRBV10-3
CASRHAQGSGNTIYF,TGCGCCAGCCGCCACGCTCAGGGTTCTGGAAACACCATATATTTT,TRBJ1-3,medium-sized,-,15,TRBV4-1
CASTPQTASSGNTIYF,TGTGCCAGCACCCCGCAGACAGCAAGCTCTGGAAACACCATATATTTT,TRBJ1-3,-,-,16,TRBV7-9
CASSLGDGVGNQPQHF,TGTGCCAGCAGCTTAGGAGATGGGGTGGGGAATCAGCCCCAGCATTTT,TRBJ1-5,-,-,16,TRBV7-2
CASSSSGVLETQYF,TGTGCCAGCAGTTCGTCGGGGGTCCTGGAGACCCAGTACTTC,TRBJ2-5,-,-,14,TRBV27
CASSSTNQETQYF,TGTGCCAGCAGCTCCACCAACCAAGAGACCCAGTACTTC,TRBJ2-5,-,-,13,TRBV7-2
CASSSSGTFYSYNSPLHF,TGTGCCAGCAGTTCATCCGGGACATTTTACTCCTATAATTCACCCCTCCACTTT,TRBJ1-6,-,-,18,TRBV28
CASSGGGPQETQYF,TGCGCCAGCAGCGGGGGCGGGCCACAAGAGACCCAGTACTTC,TRBJ2-5,-,-,14,TRBV5-1
CASSLGSVLAGGGEETQYF,TGTGCCAGCAGCTTAGGCTCGGTCCTAGCGGGAGGCGGCGAAGAGACCCAGTACTTC,TRBJ2-5,once,TRBD2,19,TRBV13
CASSQNSGANVLTF,TGTGCCAGCAGTCAAAACTCTGGGGCCAACGTCCTGACTTTC,TRBJ2-6,-,-,14,TRBV2
CASSLSGAYNEQFF,TGTGCCAGCAGCTTAAGCGGGGCCTACAATGAGCAGTTCTTC,TRBJ2-1,medium-sized,TRBD2,14,TRBV7-8
CASGLVRWATGMTYEQYF,TGTGCTAGTGGTTTGGTACGGTGGGCGACAGGGATGACCTACGAGCAGTACTTC,TRBJ2-7,-,TRBD1,18,TRBV12-5
CASTGGTHSGNTIYF,TGTGCCAGCACCGGGGGAACCCACTCTGGAAACACCATATATTTT,TRBJ1-3,-,-,15,TRBV19
CASSGRVVRNTEAFF,TGTGCCAGCAGTGGTCGGGTAGTCAGGAACACTGAAGCTTTCTTT,TRBJ1-1,-,-,15,TRBV6-1
CASSVGPSSYEQYF,TGTGCCAGCAGCGTAGGCCCTTCCTCCTACGAGCAGTACTTC,TRBJ2-7,-,-,14,TRBV9
CASGPLRFGQYF,TGTGCCAGCGGTCCGCTGAGGTTCGGGCAGTACTTC,TRBJ2-7,-,-,12,TRBV28
CASSVGVLSAAYEQYF,TGTGCCAGCAGCGTAGGGGTTCTTAGCGCAGCCTACGAGCAGTACTTC,TRBJ2-7,-,-,16,TRBV9
CASSSGGGPTEKLFF,TGTGCCAGCAGTTCCGGGGGGGGCCCTACGGAAAAACTGTTTTTT,TRBJ1-4,-,-,15,TRBV28
CASSSRGRRNQPQHF,TGTGCCAGCAGTTCCCGAGGACGGAGAAATCAGCCCCAGCATTTT,TRBJ1-5,-,-,15,TRBV28
CASTWVGDTQYF,TGTGCCAGCACATGGGTCGGGGATACGCAGTATTTT,TRBJ2-3,-,-,12,TRBV6-1
CASVSGGFSYNSPLHF,TGTGCCAGCGTTTCAGGGGGTTTTTCCTATAATTCACCCCTCCACTTT,TRBJ1-6,-,TRBD1,16,TRBV6-6
CASSSRGSSNQPQHF,TGTGCCAGCAGTTCCCGGGGTAGTAGCAATCAGCCCCAGCATTTT,TRBJ1-5,-,-,15,TRBV6-5
CASSQEGASNTDTQYF,TGCGCCAGCAGCCAAGAGGGGGCATCGAACACAGATACGCAGTATTTT,TRBJ2-3,-,-,16,TRBV4-1
CASVLGQGGSTEAFF,TGTGCCAGCGTCTTGGGACAGGGGGGAAGTACTGAAGCTTTCTTT,TRBJ1-1,-,TRBD1,15,TRBV6-5
CASSPRGQGGNQPQHF,TGTGCCAGCAGCCCAAGGGGTCAGGGGGGCAATCAGCCCCAGCATTTT,TRBJ1-5,-,TRBD1,16,TRBV7-8
CASSVGQRSYEQYF,TGTGCCAGCAGCGTAGGACAGCGTTCCTACGAGCAGTACTTC,TRBJ2-7,-,-,14,TRBV9
CASSLSVGQSYEQYF,TGTGCCAGCAGCTTATCGGTGGGACAGTCCTACGAGCAGTACTTC,TRBJ2-7,-,TRBD1,15,TRBV7-2
CASRRLSSYEQYF,TGTGCCAGCCGCCGGCTCAGCTCCTACGAGCAGTACTTC,TRBJ2-7,-,-,13,TRBV27
CASSFRDRGNPMNTEAFF,TGCGCCAGCAGTTTTCGGGACAGGGGAAACCCCATGAACACTGAAGCTTTCTTT,TRBJ1-1,-,TRBD1,18,TRBV10-1
CASTTGQGSTDTQYF,TGTGCCAGCACCACAGGACAGGGTAGCACAGATACGCAGTATTTT,TRBJ2-3,-,TRBD1,15,TRBV7-2
CASSQLGMETQYF,TGCGCCAGCAGCCAGCTGGGGATGGAGACCCAGTACTTC,TRBJ2-5,few,-,13,TRBV4-1
CASSSGQGSTDTQYF,TGTGCCAGCAGTTCAGGACAGGGTAGCACAGATACGCAGTATTTT,TRBJ2-3,few,TRBD1,15,TRBV27
CASSYRQGGEQYF,TGTGCCAGCAGTTACCGACAGGGCGGTGAGCAGTACTTC,TRBJ2-7,few,TRBD1,13,TRBV6-6
CASSQRDTYNEQFF,TGCGCCAGCAGCCAAAGGGACACTTACAATGAGCAGTTCTTC,TRBJ2-1,-,-,14,TRBV4-1
CASSGGGAAGVRTDTQYF,TGTGCCAGCAGCGGGGGAGGGGCTGCAGGAGTTCGCACAGATACGCAGTATTTT,TRBJ2-3,-,TRBD2,18,TRBV9
CASSFQGSGGNQPQHF,TGTGCCAGCAGTTTTCAAGGGTCGGGTGGCAATCAGCCCCAGCATTTT,TRBJ1-5,-,-,16,TRBV27
CASSIVGAGRTYEQYF,TGTGCCAGTAGTATAGTCGGAGCGGGGAGGACCTACGAGCAGTACTTC,TRBJ2-7,-,TRBD2,16,TRBV19
CASSFGGMANEKLFF,TGTGCCAGCAGCTTCGGGGGAATGGCTAATGAAAAACTGTTTTTT,TRBJ1-4,-,-,15,TRBV7-8
CASSERGGANTGELFF,TGTGCCAGCAGTGAAAGGGGGGGCGCGAACACCGGGGAGCTGTTTTTT,TRBJ2-2,few,-,16,TRBV6-1
CASSQQGAGNTEAFF,TGCGCCAGCAGCCAGCAGGGGGCAGGAAACACTGAAGCTTTCTTT,TRBJ1-1,-,TRBD1,15,TRBV4-3
CASRGAAQPQHF,TGTGCCAGCAGGGGGGCGGCTCAGCCCCAGCATTTT,TRBJ1-5,-,-,12,TRBV2
CASSDQGNSGNTIYF,TGTGCCAGTAGTGATCAGGGAAACTCTGGAAACACCATATATTTT,TRBJ1-3,-,-,15,TRBV19
CASSQDRLLAGIIGKDTQYF,TGCGCCAGCAGCCAAGATAGGCTGCTAGCGGGTATTATAGGCAAGGATACGCAGTATTTT,TRBJ2-3,few,TRBD2,20,TRBV4-3
CASSLSSTGRGEQYF,TGTGCCAGCAGTTTATCCTCGACAGGGCGGGGGGAGCAGTACTTC,TRBJ2-7,-,-,15,TRBV28
CASNDRGVGEQYF,TGTGCCAGCAACGACAGGGGGGTAGGCGAGCAGTACTTC,TRBJ2-7,once,TRBD1,13,TRBV19
CASSLASAVEQYF,TGTGCCAGCAGCTTAGCGTCGGCAGTCGAGCAGTACTTC,TRBJ2-7,-,-,13,TRBV7-9
CASSFRAGGTDTQYF,TGTGCCAGCAGCTTTCGCGCGGGCGGAACAGATACGCAGTATTTT,TRBJ2-3,once,-,15,TRBV11-2
CASSAGLGNQPQHF,TGTGCCAGCAGCGCGGGACTGGGCAATCAGCCCCAGCATTTT,TRBJ1-5,once,-,14,TRBV7-8
CASSQRPGQGARNEQFF,TGTGCCAGCAGCCAGAGGCCGGGACAGGGGGCGCGGAATGAGCAGTTCTTC,TRBJ2-1,-,TRBD1,17,TRBV4-2
CASSEIRVGDTQYF,TGTGCCAGCAGTGAGATACGAGTGGGGGATACGCAGTATTTT,TRBJ2-3,-,-,14,TRBV2
CASSSLGGRSGTQYF,TGTGCCAGCAGCTCCCTAGGAGGGAGAAGCGGGACCCAGTACTTC,TRBJ2-5,-,-,15,TRBV13